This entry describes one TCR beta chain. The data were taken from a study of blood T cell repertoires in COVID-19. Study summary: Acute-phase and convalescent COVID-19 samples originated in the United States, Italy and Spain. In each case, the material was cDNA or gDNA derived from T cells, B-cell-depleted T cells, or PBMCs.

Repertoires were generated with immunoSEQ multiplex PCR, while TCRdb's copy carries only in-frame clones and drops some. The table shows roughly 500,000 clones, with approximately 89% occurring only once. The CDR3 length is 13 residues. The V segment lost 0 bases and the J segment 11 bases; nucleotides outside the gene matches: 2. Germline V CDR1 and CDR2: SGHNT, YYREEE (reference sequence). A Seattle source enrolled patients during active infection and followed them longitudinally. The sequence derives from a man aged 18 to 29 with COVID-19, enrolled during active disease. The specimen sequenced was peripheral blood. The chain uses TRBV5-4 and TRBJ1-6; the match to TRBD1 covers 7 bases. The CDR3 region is CASSLEQGTPLHF. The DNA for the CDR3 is TGTGCCAGCAGCTTGGAACAGGGGACACCCCTCCACTTT.